A selection of T cell receptor beta chains follows, all from one sample in a study of blood T cells in healthy people across ages. TCRdb recomputed calls from the 5' RACE reads with MiXCR, one row per CDR3 protein. The data contain 700,000 or so distinct CDR3 sequences, 20% to 25% of them singletons. The source material was blood. The receptor set was obtained from a man in his 70s in good health. Each CDR3 is given with its conserved first and last residue. The order of the fields is J gene, D gene, V gene, clone size, CDR3 DNA, CDR3 protein. The D gene is left open where the match is weak. Clone size is given for some rows only: seen once, a few or many times, or a class if the clone is expanded.

TRBJ1-2 | - | TRBV15 | - | TGTGCCACCAGCAGAGATCTTTCCAGGAACTATGGCTACACCTTC | CATSRDLSRNYGYTF
TRBJ2-5 | TRBD2 | TRBV5-1 | - | TGCGCCAGCAGCTTGGAGTTGGCGGGGGGAGAGACCCAGTACTTC | CASSLELAGGETQYF
TRBJ2-1 | - | TRBV7-2 | - | TGTGCCAGCAGCATGACAGGAATCCCCTACAATGAGCAGTTCTTC | CASSMTGIPYNEQFF
TRBJ1-3 | - | TRBV28 | - | TGTGCCAGCGGCTCTCTTTTAAACACCATATATTTT | CASGSLLNTIYF
TRBJ2-1 | TRBD2 | TRBV6-2/TRBV6-3 | - | TGTGCCAGCAGTTTTAGCGGGAGCGCGAATGAGCAGTTCTTC | CASSFSGSANEQFF
TRBJ2-3 | - | TRBV7-9 | many | TGTGCCAGCAGCCCCTTGTCCAACAGTCTAACAGATACGCAGTATTTT | CASSPLSNSLTDTQYF
TRBJ2-3 | TRBD2 | TRBV4-1 | few | TGCGCCAGCAGCCCCAAAGGGGAGGGCAACGGGGATACGCAGTATTTT | CASSPKGEGNGDTQYF
TRBJ2-1 | - | TRBV7-8 | - | TGTGCCAGCGGGGGCCCGAGCTCCTACAATGAGCAGTTCTTC | CASGGPSSYNEQFF
TRBJ2-5 | - | TRBV5-1 | - | TGCGCCAGCAAGAATATGGGGGAAGAGCCCCAGTACTTC | CASKNMGEEPQYF
TRBJ1-4 | - | TRBV27 | - | TGTGCCAGCAGGGGGTCGTTTGGAAAACTGTTTTTT | CASRGSFGKLFF
TRBJ2-1 | - | TRBV20-1 | - | TGCAGTACATTGAAGGGAAGCTCCTACAATGAGCAGTTCTTC | CSTLKGSSYNEQFF
TRBJ2-3 | - | TRBV12-3/TRBV12-4 | - | TGTGCCAGCAGTTCGGTGATGTTCGCAGATACGCAGTATTTT | CASSSVMFADTQYF
TRBJ2-7 | TRBD1 | TRBV13 | few | TGTGCCAGCAGCTCGGACAGGGTGGCCTACGAGCAGTACTTC | CASSSDRVAYEQYF
TRBJ2-1 | TRBD2 | TRBV28 | - | TGTGCCAGCAGTTTAGCGGGAGGGCCGGGTGAGCAGTTCTTC | CASSLAGGPGEQFF
TRBJ2-3 | TRBD1 | TRBV5-1 | few | TGCGCCAGCAGCGTCATCTCGGGACAGGGGCAAGATACGCAGTATTTT | CASSVISGQGQDTQYF
TRBJ1-4 | - | TRBV7-9 | - | TGTGCCAGCAGCTTCCAATACAGGGTGGATGCAACTAATGAAAAACTGTTTTTT | CASSFQYRVDATNEKLFF
TRBJ1-4 | - | TRBV6-1 | few | TGTGCCAGCAGCCCGGGACCGAATAATGAAAAACTGTTTTTT | CASSPGPNNEKLFF
TRBJ2-5 | - | TRBV5-1 | few | TGCGCCAGCAGCTCCGGACATTCTCAAGAGACCCAGTACTTC | CASSSGHSQETQYF
TRBJ1-4 | TRBD1 | TRBV20-1 | few | TGCAGTGTTTATAAGACAGGGGCTAATGAAAAACTGTTTTTT | CSVYKTGANEKLFF
TRBJ2-1 | TRBD2 | TRBV7-3 | - | TGTGCCAGCAGCTCTCAAGCGGGAGTGGTCTACAATGGGCAGTTCTTC | CASSSQAGVVYNGQFF
TRBJ2-3 | - | TRBV29-1 | - | TGCAGCCATAATGACAGGCCGACGACAGATACGCAGTATTTT | CSHNDRPTTDTQYF
TRBJ2-2 | - | TRBV5-1 | few | TGCGCCAGCAGCTCCGGGGACCTTCCTATCGGGGAGCTGTTTTTT | CASSSGDLPIGELFF
TRBJ2-5 | TRBD1 | TRBV27 | - | TGTGCCAGCAGTTTAAGGGCTAACAGGGGGGTCCAAGAGACCCAGTACTTC | CASSLRANRGVQETQYF
TRBJ2-1 | TRBD1 | TRBV5-1 | few | TGCGCCAGCAGCTTATCACAGGGGTGGGGAAATGAGCAGTTCTTC | CASSLSQGWGNEQFF